This T cell receptor (beta chain) was recovered during a study of blood T cells in healthy people across ages (dated by TCRdb to 2013 to 2016). The study in broad terms: In model experiments, roughly one uniquely barcoded TCR beta cDNA molecule per two T cells was captured by template switching. For two donors (one aged 18 to 29 and one aged 80 or older), the study analyzed two additional independent replicas of 1 million unique cDNA reads from the same blood draw. To avoid experimental bias, donors of different ages were randomly spread across the sequencing lanes. Donors were grouped into four age groups: young (average roughly 15 years), middle-aged (39), aged (around 62) and long-lived (just over 80). Age-related changes in TCR beta repertoire diversity were measured in the study by deep sequencing normalized with unique cDNA molecular identifiers.

The library was built by means of 5' RACE. Sequencing took place on an Illumina HiSeq 2500. The second PCR ran for about 7 to 11 cycles and used a J-beta primer mix along with a sample-barcoded 5' primer. A unique molecular identifier was introduced onto each TCR beta cDNA molecule by a template-switch 5' adaptor carrying 12 random nucleotides. Each sample yielded at least 2.5 million CDR3-containing paired-end reads. The Mint cDNA synthesis kit, primed by a TRBC-specific oligonucleotide, was used to synthesize first-strand cDNA from all RNA. Following uracil-DNA glycosylase treatment, a first 18-cycle PCR with universal primers M1SS and BC2_uni_R was performed on all cDNA. On the authors' methods: Each sample was normalized by randomly selecting 1 million high-quality reads, each carrying a distinct molecular identifier. Instead of being binned into consensus sequences, reads that shared molecular identifiers were thrown out. MiTCR, with a Q25 quality threshold and the strictest error-elimination algorithm, was used for CDR3 identification, clonotype clustering and error correction. A nonparametric unseen species model with Euler transformation was used to estimate a lower bound on total TCR beta diversity. TCRdb itself trimmed the public reads at Q25 with fastp, ran MiXCR and retained productive beta chains. Each entry is one CDR3 protein sequence, shown with its most common DNA and genes. The V and J calls come from TCRdb's annotation, not from the publication. This sample is represented by 1,300,000 or so distinct CDR3 sequences; around 59% of them were singletons. Approximately 7% of the sample belongs to the ten largest clones.

As regards this clonotype: Its antigen remains unidentified. Base-call qualities are not available, and no considerably larger clone is one nucleotide away.

Overall study results and their limits: Donor CMV infection status was unknown, potentially confounding age-related changes in expanded clonotypes. Total diversity estimates from one million sequenced T cells were considered lower bounds and underestimates. Compared with the aged group, the long-lived group had more naive CD4+ T cells, fewer expanded clones and increased TCR diversity, a pattern suggesting age selection. Bulk unsorted PBMC profiling prevented conclusive comparison of naive and antigen-experienced compartments. Observed TCR beta diversity correlated strongly with the percentage of naive T cells measured by flow cytometry. Observed TCR beta diversity per million T cells fell roughly linearly with age, and a significant reduction was already apparent by age roughly 40.

The cysteine opens and the phenylalanine closes a CDR3 of 16 amino acids. Just the 48-base CDR3 DNA is kept, in frame starting at base 1. The germline V gene gives CDR1 as MDHEN and CDR2 as SYDVKM. V has 5 bases trimmed and J has 4 bases trimmed; junction bases matching no gene number 8. The 39 donors, aged about 6 to 95 years, were systemically healthy Caucasian individuals from Russia. Each donor gave ten milliliters of peripheral blood, collected into EDTA-treated Vacutainer tubes. Ficoll-Paque density-gradient centrifugation was used to isolate PBMCs, with at least 6.5 million per sample. Trizol reagent was used to extract total RNA from PBMCs, with at least 5 micrograms per sample. Naive CD45RAhigh/CD27high T cell percentages were measured by flow cytometry on a PBMC aliquot from every donor.

This receptor chain uses TRBV28 and TRBJ1-2, and TRBD1 matches 12 of the central bases. The sample comprised blood. The receptor's source is a man between 18 and 29 years old in good health. The CDR3 here reads CASSRDRGRLIYGYTF. The bases are TGTGCCAGCAGTCGGGACAGGGGGCGGCTTATCTATGGCTACACCTTC.